This TCR beta chain comes out of a study of cytomegalovirus exposure and HLA in healthy donors. Study results and limitations: Later on, analysis showed that most CMV-associated TCR beta chains appeared to be HLA-restricted. Most TCR sequences were uncommon, yet certain public TCRs appeared in many donors.

Regarding donors, all were healthy bone marrow donors. CDR1 is MDHEN, CDR2 SYDVKM, per germline. V lost 8 bases and J 0 bases, leaving 19 bases between the germline ends. CDR3 length: 16 residues. The PCR ran on 60 Vbeta and 13 Jbeta primers. The method was immunoSEQ multiplex PCR; TCRdb's version includes in-frame clones alone and lacks a portion of them. Of some 120,000 clones listed, more than 80% are singletons. Concerning this clone itself: The target antigen is unknown.

The clonotype originates from a woman in her twenties or thirties in good health and CMV-seropositive. The specimen was PBMCs. The gene calls are TRBV28 and TRBJ1-1; D is possibly TRBD1 (5 bases). CDR3 in DNA: TGTGCCAGCTGCACGGAATCGGGGGTCATGAACACTGAAGCTTTCTTT. Its protein product is CASCTESGVMNTEAFF.